Listed below are T cell receptor beta chains from one sample, sequenced in a study of T-cell reconstitution after alpha-beta-depleted transplantation in children. Using its own MiXCR run on the PCR reads, TCRdb lists one record per CDR3 protein. Among about 300,000 distinct CDR3 sequences, 10% were seen once, and the ten largest hold over 6%. The sequenced sample was PBMCs, obtained before TCRalphabeta/CD19-depleted stem cell transplant. The receptors here all came from a boy in the first two years of life with acute myeloid leukemia, due to receive a stem cell transplant. CDR3s leave out the opening cysteine and the closing phenylalanine or tryptophan.

>TRBV25-1|TRBJ2-7
ASSESFSGSLGEQY
>TRBV27|TRBJ1-2
ASSSPGQGNYGYT
>TRBV5-6|TRBJ2-7
ASSFPRGDPLQNEQY
>TRBV9|TRBJ2-1
ASSGPRREAYNEQF
>TRBV27|TRBJ2-7
ASRPGQIGEQY
>TRBV5-7|TRBJ1-2
AMSSQGDYGYT
>TRBV5-1|TRBJ2-1
ASSLRPGTSVNNEQF
>TRBV7-3|TRBJ2-5
ASSLGGTVQETQY
>TRBV9|TRBJ1-2
ASSVATTANYGYT
>TRBV20-1|TRBJ2-3
SPLFRGTDTQY
>TRBV28|TRBJ1-2
ASSLLPAYGYT
>TRBV9|TRBJ2-3
ASSALPQSTDTQY
>TRBV27|TRBJ2-6
ASSLTVFSGANVLT
>TRBV5-6|TRBJ2-3
ASSLGQGGITDTQY
>TRBV7-3|TRBJ2-3
ASSSGLKVTDTQY
>TRBV11-2|TRBJ2-7
ASSLEGQGLAKYYEQY
>TRBV3-1|TRBJ2-5
ASSPTGIGQATQY
>TRBV12-5|TRBJ2-7
ASGLAGGLYEQY
>TRBV25-1|TRBJ1-1
ASRSSGGRDTEAF
>TRBV2|TRBJ2-1
ASIPGQGNNEQF
>TRBV20-1|TRBJ1-6
SAPGQGSLSPLH
>TRBV7-8|TRBJ2-6
ASRPDQEGNSGANVLT
>TRBV11-2|TRBJ2-1
ASSLGLLAGGYNEQF
>TRBV28|TRBJ1-6
ASSLGARLNTNSPLH
>TRBV2|TRBJ2-2
ASSGSQGGTGELF
>TRBV9|TRBJ2-2
ASSVDPTYRGGAGELF
>TRBV4-1|TRBJ2-1
ASSLFRGALSYSGRLDEQF
>TRBV19|TRBJ2-7
ASSIEVRSYEQY
>TRBV6-1|TRBJ1-5
ASKATGEVQPQH
>TRBV27|TRBJ1-5
ASRPGQGSNQPQH
>TRBV4-3|TRBJ1-1
ASSQGAGGPNTEAF
>TRBV6-1|TRBJ1-6
ASKTGGSGSPLH
>TRBV28|TRBJ2-7
ASSLRAGGSYEQY
>TRBV10-3|TRBJ2-7
AISESFWGYEQY
>TRBV7-9|TRBJ2-7
ASSLKGQGTYEQY
>TRBV5-6|TRBJ2-2
ASSYDYSGGELF
>TRBV6-1|TRBJ1-4
ASKGHRQNEKLF
>TRBV6-1|TRBJ2-3
ATRTGGTDTQY
>TRBV27|TRBJ2-7
ASSLLAGGLYEQY
>TRBV28|TRBJ2-7
ASSLNSPDYEQY
>TRBV12-3/TRBV12-4|TRBJ1-1
ASSLRSTEAAF
>TRBV7-8|TRBJ2-1
ASSSTRGTSGTNEQF
>TRBV28|TRBJ2-7
ASISSGREGPYEQY
>TRBV6-1|TRBJ2-1
ASGRGSYNEQF
>TRBV7-9|TRBJ1-5
ASSNWAGQGSNQPQH
>TRBV4-1|TRBJ2-1
ASSQDLYLSVQQF
>TRBV15|TRBJ1-2
ATSRARGGSNYGYT
>TRBV20-1|TRBJ2-1
SARGTSGGNEQF
>TRBV28|TRBJ2-1
ASSFIGVAASYNEQF
>TRBV7-9|TRBJ2-3
ASSGTGADTQY
>TRBV2|TRBJ2-1
ASSEVPTSYNEQF